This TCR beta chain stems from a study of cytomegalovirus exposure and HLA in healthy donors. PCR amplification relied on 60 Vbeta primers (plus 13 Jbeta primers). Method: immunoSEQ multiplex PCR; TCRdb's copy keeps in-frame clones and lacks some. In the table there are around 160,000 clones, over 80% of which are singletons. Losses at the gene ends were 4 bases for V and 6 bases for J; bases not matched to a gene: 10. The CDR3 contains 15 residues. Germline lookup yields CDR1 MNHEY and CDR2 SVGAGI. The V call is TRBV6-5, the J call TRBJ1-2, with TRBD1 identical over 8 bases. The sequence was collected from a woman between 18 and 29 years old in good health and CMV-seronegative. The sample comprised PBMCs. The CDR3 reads CASSSGGRTGNGYTF. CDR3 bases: TGTGCCAGCAGTTCTGGGGGCCGGACAGGGAATGGCTACACCTTC.